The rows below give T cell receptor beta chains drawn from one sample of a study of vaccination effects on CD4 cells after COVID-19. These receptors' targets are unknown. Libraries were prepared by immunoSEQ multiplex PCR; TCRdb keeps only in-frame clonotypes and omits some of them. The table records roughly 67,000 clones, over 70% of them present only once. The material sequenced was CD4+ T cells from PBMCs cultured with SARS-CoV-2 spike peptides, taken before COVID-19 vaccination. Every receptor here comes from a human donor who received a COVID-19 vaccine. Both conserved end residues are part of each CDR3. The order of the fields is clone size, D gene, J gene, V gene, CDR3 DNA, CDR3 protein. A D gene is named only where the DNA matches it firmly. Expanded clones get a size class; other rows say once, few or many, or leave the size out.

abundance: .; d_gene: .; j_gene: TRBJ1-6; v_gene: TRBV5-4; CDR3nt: TGTGCCAGCAGCCGCCCCGGACAGCCAAATTCACCCCTCCACTTT; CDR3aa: CASSRPGQPNSPLHF
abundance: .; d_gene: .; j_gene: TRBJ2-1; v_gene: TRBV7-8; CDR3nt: TGTGCCAGCAGCTTAAATTTTATGGTCCCGGGTAGCTCCTTTTACAATGAGCAGTTCTTC; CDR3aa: CASSLNFMVPGSSFYNEQFF
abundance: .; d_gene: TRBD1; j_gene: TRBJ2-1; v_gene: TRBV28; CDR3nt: TGTGCCAGCAGGCAACCGGGACAGCGGTACAATGAGCAGTTCTTC; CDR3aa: CASRQPGQRYNEQFF
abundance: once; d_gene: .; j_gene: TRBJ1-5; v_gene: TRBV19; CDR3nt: TGTGCCAGTAGTATTCAGATTAGCAATCAGCCCCAGCATTTT; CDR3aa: CASSIQISNQPQHF
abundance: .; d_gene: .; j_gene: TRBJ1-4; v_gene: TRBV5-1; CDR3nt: TGCGCCAGCAGCCCCTCTACAGTCAATAATGAAAAACTGTTTTTT; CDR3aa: CASSPSTVNNEKLFF
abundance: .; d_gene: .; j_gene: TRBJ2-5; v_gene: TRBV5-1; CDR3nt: TGCGCCAGCAGCTTAACAGTGACCCAAGAGACCCAGTACTTC; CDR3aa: CASSLTVTQETQYF
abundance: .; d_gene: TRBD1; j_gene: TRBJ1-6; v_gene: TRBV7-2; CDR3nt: TGTGCCAGCAGCTCCGGACAGGGGCTTAATGGTTCACCCCTCCACTTT; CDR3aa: CASSSGQGLNGSPLHF
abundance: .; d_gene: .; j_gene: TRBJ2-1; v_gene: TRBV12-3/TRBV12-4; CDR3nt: TGTGCCAGCAGTACCTGGGGCATGGAGTTCTTC; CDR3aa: CASSTWGMEFF
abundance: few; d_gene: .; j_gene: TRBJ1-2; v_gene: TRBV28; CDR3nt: TGTGCCAGCAGTATGGTAGGGGGGAAATATGGCTACACCTTC; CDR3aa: CASSMVGGKYGYTF
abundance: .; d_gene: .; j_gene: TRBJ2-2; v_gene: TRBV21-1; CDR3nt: TGTGCCAGCAGCCCGCGAGCCAAGTCGAACACCGGGGAGCTGTTTTTT; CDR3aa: CASSPRAKSNTGELFF
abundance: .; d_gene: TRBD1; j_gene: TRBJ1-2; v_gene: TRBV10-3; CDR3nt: TGTGCCATCAGTGATCGGACAGGGTGGGCTGGAGAGCCGACCTTC; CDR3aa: CAISDRTGWAGEPTF
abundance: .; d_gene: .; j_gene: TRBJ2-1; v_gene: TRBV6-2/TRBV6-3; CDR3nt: TGTGCCAGCAGTTACATGTACAATGAGCAGTTCTTC; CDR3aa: CASSYMYNEQFF
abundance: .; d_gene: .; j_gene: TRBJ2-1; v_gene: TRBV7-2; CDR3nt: TGTGCCAGCAGCTCGGGACTGTACTACAATGAGCAGTTCTTC; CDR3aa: CASSSGLYYNEQFF
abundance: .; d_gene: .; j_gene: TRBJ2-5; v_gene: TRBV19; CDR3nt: TGTGCCAGTAGTCTCCACCCGGGGGGCGAGGAGACCCAGTACTTC; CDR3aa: CASSLHPGGEETQYF